A single sample is the source of the 14 T cell receptor beta chains below, sequenced in a study of blood T cell repertoires in COVID-19. The table came from immunoSEQ multiplex PCR; TCRdb's copy has only in-frame clones and leaves some out. Of about 260,000 clones in the sample, under 90% were seen once. Sequencing was carried out using PBMCs or T cells enriched from blood (not recorded which). These receptors were collected from a man between 25 and 39 years old with acute COVID-19.

The chain employs TRBV4-3 and TRBJ2-1, with TRBD2 matching over 10 bases. The V gene end was trimmed by 0 bases and the J gene end by 0 bases; junction bases not matched to a gene: 11. CDR3 size: 20 residues. Germline CDR1 reads LGHNA; CDR2 reads YSLEER. The CDR3 DNA is TGCGCCAGCAGCCAAGATCTTAATAGCGGGAGGAGAAGCTCCTACAATGAGCAGTTCTTC. Translation: CASSQDLNSGRRSSYNEQFF.

The CDR3 bases are TGTGCCAGCAGCCTAATCTTCTATGAGCAGTTCTTC. It encodes CASSLIFYEQFF. The chain couples TRBV7-8 to TRBJ2-1; D uncertain. Germline assignment: CDR1 SGHVS and CDR2 FQNEAQ. Between the trimmed V and J ends, which lost 5 bases and 8 bases, there was a span of 10 bases. The CDR3 totals 12 residues.

This clone appeared a few times. The chain uses TRBV29-1 and TRBJ2-5, with D possibly being TRBD2 (6 bases). The CDR3 is made up of 12 amino acids. Looked up from germline, CDR1 is SQVTM and CDR2 is ANQGSEA. The V end lost 5 bases, the J end lost 10 bases, and 17 bases lay between the germline ends. The CDR3 spells CSVRGANVDQYF. The DNA for the CDR3 is TGCAGCGTTCGCGGGGCAAACGTTGACCAGTACTTC.

Sample share makes this clone medium-sized. The rearrangement joins TRBV23-1 to TRBJ1-4, with a possible D match to TRBD1 (6 bases). Being an ORF, TRBV23-1 has a function that is uncertain. The CDR3 consists of 18 residues. Between the trimmed V and J ends, which lost 8 bases and 0 bases, there was a span of 22 bases. This CDR3 is CASQVRGGQSATNEKLFF. The DNA of the CDR3 is TGCGCCAGCCAGGTGCGCGGGGGCCAGTCCGCAACTAATGAAAAACTGTTTTTT.

Concerning this clone itself: Mismatch with germline at one junction end may stem from a read error. The genes are TRBV5-1 and TRBJ2-5, with D maybe TRBD1 (6 bases). This CDR3 region has 15 residues. Per germline, CDR1 SGHRS and CDR2 YFSETQ. CDR3 protein: CASSLAPTGKETQYF. The CDR3 DNA is TGTGCCAGCAGCTTGGCCCCAACAGGGAAAGAGACCCAGTACTTC.

The chain carries TRBV7-9 and TRBJ1-5; perhaps TRBD1 as D (5 bases). Germline V gene sequence: CDR1 SEHNR, CDR2 FQNEAQ (reference sequence). CDR3 size: 14 residues. V gave up 3 bases and J gave up 3 bases, with 9 bases separating them. In DNA form, the CDR3 reads TGTGCCAGCAGCTTCGGGGGTCTCAATCAGCCCCAGCATTTT. Protein sequence: CASSFGGLNQPQHF.

The V gene is TRBV2, the J gene TRBJ1-5, with TRBD1 as a possible D gene (6 bases). The CDR3 is 14 amino acids. V was trimmed by 4 bases and J by 6 bases, leaving 13 bases between them. The germline gives CDR1 SNHLY, CDR2 FYNNEI. This CDR3 reads CASSAATQGQPQHF. For the CDR3, the DNA is TGTGCCAGCAGTGCGGCTACACAGGGTCAGCCCCAGCATTTT.

The chain recombines TRBV28 with TRBJ1-6; D is unresolved. This CDR3 has 13 amino acids. Germline V gene sequence: CDR1 MDHEN, CDR2 SYDVKM. Between the trimmed V and J ends, which lost 6 bases and 9 bases, there was a span of 12 bases. The CDR3 sequence: CASSPTAGSPLHF. The DNA for the CDR3 is TGTGCCAGCAGCCCTACCGCGGGTTCACCCCTCCACTTT.

This clone was observed a few times. The CDR3, as DNA: TGTGCCAGCTCACCCCACGGGGACTCCTACGAGCAGTACGTC. Translating gives CASSPHGDSYEQYV. The gene calls are TRBV18 and TRBJ2-7; maybe TRBD2 (5 bases). CDR1 KGHSH and CDR2 LQKENI come from the germline V gene. The CDR3 has 14 amino acids. The germline V and J ends were trimmed by 3 bases and 0 bases, with 9 bases remaining between them.

The chain has TRBV3-1 (or the pseudogene TRBV3-2) and TRBJ2-2; weak D call: TRBD2 (5 bases). The CDR3 is made up of 15 amino acids. Per germline, CDR1 LGHDT and CDR2 YNNKEL (reference sequence). V was cut by 1 base and J by 3 bases, with 9 bases left in between. CDR3 coding DNA: TGTGCCAGCAGCCAAGCCGGGGTTGACACCGGGGAGCTGTTTTTT. This sequence encodes CASSQAGVDTGELFF.

The chain uses TRBV11-2 and TRBJ1-1, with TRBD1 identical over 11 bases. Per the germline V gene, CDR1 is SGHAT and CDR2 is FQNNGV. This CDR3 has 15 amino acids. The V gene end was trimmed by 5 bases and the J gene end by 11 bases; junction bases not matched to a gene: 13. CDR3 bases: TGTGCCAGCAGCCCGGGACAGGGGGTTTCAAGTATGGCTTTCTTT. Protein: CASSPGQGVSSMAFF.

V usage is TRBV24-1 and J usage is TRBJ2-3; weak D call: TRBD1 (6 bases). The CDR3 totals 16 residues. Germline CDR1 is KGHDR and CDR2 is SFDVKD. With 7 bases removed from V and 2 bases from J, the gap between germline ends came to 18 bases. CDR3 sequence: CATRDGDRPLTDTQYF. The CDR3 nucleotides are TGTGCCACCAGGGACGGAGACAGGCCCCTCACAGATACGCAGTATTTT.

V gene TRBV7-9 combines with J gene TRBJ2-5; perhaps TRBD2 as D (7 bases). Trimming took 1 base from V and 4 from J, leaving 13 bases between them. Germline V lookup: CDR1 SEHNR, CDR2 FQNEAQ (reference sequence). The CDR3 extends over 15 amino acids. The DNA of the CDR3 is TGTGCCAGCAGCTTAGAAGGTCGGGGGGCAGAGACCCAGTACTTC. It yields the protein CASSLEGRGAETQYF.

This chain uses TRBV20-1 with TRBJ1-1, with a possible D match to TRBD1 (6 bases). The CDR3 consists of 10 residues. The V end was cut by 4 bases, the J end by 10 bases, with 10 bases between. Germline lookup yields CDR1 DFQATT and CDR2 SNEGSKA (reference sequence). The CDR3 bases are TGCAGTGCTACAGGGGTTGGAGCTTTCTTT. The encoded protein is CSATGVGAFF.